This is a list of T cell receptor beta chains from one sample in a study of OX40 agonist ivuxolimab in advanced cancers. Using immunoSEQ multiplex PCR, the repertoire was profiled, and TCRdb retains in-frame clones only, with some absent. The data contain fewer than 60,000 clones, approximately 82% of them seen just once; the ten biggest clones take up more than 3.5%. Specimen: CD4+ or CD8+ T cells sorted from blood, collected in a trial of the OX40 agonist ivuxolimab. The source is an adult with an advanced solid tumor such as melanoma, head and neck, liver or kidney cancer. Each CDR3 is given with its conserved first and last residue. A D gene is named only where the DNA matches it firmly. Size is omitted from some rows. Given values are once, few, many or a class for expanded clones.

d_gene	abundance	j_gene	v_gene	CDR3nt	CDR3aa
TRBD1	-	TRBJ2-4	TRBV7-6	TGTGCCAGCAGCTCGAATGACAGGGGTTTATCCAAAAACATTCAGTACTTC	CASSSNDRGLSKNIQYF
TRBD1	-	TRBJ2-3	TRBV7-2	TGTGCCAGCAAAACAGGGGGCAGCACAGATACGCAGTATTTT	CASKTGGSTDTQYF
TRBD2	once	TRBJ2-1	TRBV7-3	TGTGCCAGCAGCTTAACTGCCTCTAGCGGGAACTACAATGAGCAGTTCTTC	CASSLTASSGNYNEQFF
-	-	TRBJ1-2	TRBV6-6	TGTGCCAGCAGTTACACGGGCTATGGCTACACCTTC	CASSYTGYGYTF
TRBD1	-	TRBJ1-1	TRBV5-4	TGTGCCAGCAGCCCACCGGGGGGACAGCGAATTGAAGCTTTCTTT	CASSPPGGQRIEAFF
-	-	TRBJ1-2	TRBV7-2	TGTGCCAGCAGCAGTCTCGGAGACTATGGCTACACCTTC	CASSSLGDYGYTF
TRBD1	-	TRBJ2-7	TRBV6-4	TGTGCCAGCAGCCCGGGACAGGGGACGACCTACGAGCAGTACTTC	CASSPGQGTTYEQYF
TRBD2	-	TRBJ2-1	TRBV7-2	TGTGCCAGCAGCTTATGGTCAAGGAGCGTGACGGGGGGGAATGAGCAGTTCTTC	CASSLWSRSVTGGNEQFF
-	-	TRBJ1-2	TRBV14	TGTGCCAGCAGCTTCCAGGGCCAGACAGGACCAAACTATGGCTACACCTTC	CASSFQGQTGPNYGYTF
-	few	TRBJ1-1	TRBV30	TGTGCCTGGAGTGGTCGTAGGGGAGACACTGAAGCTTTCTTT	CAWSGRRGDTEAFF
-	-	TRBJ1-6	TRBV19	TGTGCCAGTAGTGGGGATCGGCAGGGTTCGGATAATTCACCCCTCCACTTT	CASSGDRQGSDNSPLHF
-	-	TRBJ2-7	TRBV7-2	TGTGCCAGCAGCTTAATGGGGCCCACCTACGAGCAGTACTTC	CASSLMGPTYEQYF
-	-	TRBJ1-1	TRBV29-1	TGCAGCGTTGAAGATACCCCTCTCTCTTCTGAAGCTTTCTTT	CSVEDTPLSSEAFF
TRBD1	once	TRBJ1-5	TRBV5-8	TGTGCCAGCAGCTTCGGACAGGGCGGTCAGCCCCAGCATTTT	CASSFGQGGQPQHF
-	-	TRBJ2-3	TRBV7-9	TGTGCCAGCAGCCTAAGGGGGGCCGCAAGCACAGATACGCAGTATTTT	CASSLRGAASTDTQYF
TRBD1	few	TRBJ1-6	TRBV4-1	TGCGCCAGCAGCCCCGGGACAGTCAATTCACCCCTCCACTTT	CASSPGTVNSPLHF
-	-	TRBJ1-6	TRBV30	TGTGCCTGGAGCCAGGAATCGGGCTCACCCCTCCACTTT	CAWSQESGSPLHF
-	-	TRBJ1-5	TRBV10-2	TGCGCCAGCAGTGGAGGCAGGGCCAATAGCAATCAGCCCCAGCATTTT	CASSGGRANSNQPQHF
-	-	TRBJ2-1	TRBV5-4	TGTGCCAGCAGCTTGGTTCCGGCCTTAACCTCAGGTGAGCAGTTCTTC	CASSLVPALTSGEQFF
-	-	TRBJ2-3	TRBV5-4	TGTGCCAGCAGCTTACCAGGGTTCGGAGATACGCAGTATTTT	CASSLPGFGDTQYF
TRBD2	-	TRBJ2-3	TRBV6-1	TGTCTGTCAGGGGGGACTAGCGGGAGGACAGATACGCAGTATTTT	CLSGGTSGRTDTQYF
TRBD2	-	TRBJ2-5	TRBV7-2	TGTGCCAGCAGCTTAGTGGGACTAGCGGGAGAAGAGACCCAGTACTTC	CASSLVGLAGEETQYF
-	-	TRBJ1-2	TRBV9	TGTGCCAGCAGCTCTTCCGGGACGGCCTATGGCTACACCTTC	CASSSSGTAYGYTF